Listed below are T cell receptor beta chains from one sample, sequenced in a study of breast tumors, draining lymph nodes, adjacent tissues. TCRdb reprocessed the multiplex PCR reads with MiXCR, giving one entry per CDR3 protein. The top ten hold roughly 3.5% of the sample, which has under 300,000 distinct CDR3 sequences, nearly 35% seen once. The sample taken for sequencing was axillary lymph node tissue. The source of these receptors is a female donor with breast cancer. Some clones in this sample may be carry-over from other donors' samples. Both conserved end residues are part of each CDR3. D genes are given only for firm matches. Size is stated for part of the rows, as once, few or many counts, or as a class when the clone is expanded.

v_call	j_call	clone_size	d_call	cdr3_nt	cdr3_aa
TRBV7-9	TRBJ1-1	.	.	TGTGCCAGCAGCGTCCAGAGGGTAGGGGACACTGAAGCTTTCTTT	CASSVQRVGDTEAFF
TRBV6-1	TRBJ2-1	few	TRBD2	TGTGCCAGCAGCAGGCTAGCGGGTTCAATAGGGGACAATGAGCAGTTCTTC	CASSRLAGSIGDNEQFF
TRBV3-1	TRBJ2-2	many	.	TGTGCCAGCAGCCAAGGCCCGTACACCGGGGAGCTGTTTTTT	CASSQGPYTGELFF
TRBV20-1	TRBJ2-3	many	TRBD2	TGCAGTGCTAGAGCGGGACTAGCGGGAGTGACGGATACGCAGTATTTT	CSARAGLAGVTDTQYF
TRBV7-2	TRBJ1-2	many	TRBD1	TGTGCCAGCAGCGGACGCAGGGACAGGGGGTATGGCTACCCCTTC	CASSGRRDRGYGYPF
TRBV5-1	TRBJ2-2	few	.	TGCGCCAGCAGCCCCCAGGGACCCAGCACCGGGGAGCTGTTTTTT	CASSPQGPSTGELFF
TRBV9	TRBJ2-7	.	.	TGTGCCAGCAGCGCGCAGGGTTATGGTGGAAACACAGATTACGAGCAGTACTTC	CASSAQGYGGNTDYEQYF
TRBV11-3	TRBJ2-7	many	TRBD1	TGTGCCAGCAGCTGGGACAGCGCAAACTCCTACGAGCAGTACTTC	CASSWDSANSYEQYF
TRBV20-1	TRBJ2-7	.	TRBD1	TGCAGTGCCTGGACAGGGGAAGTCGAGCAGTACTTC	CSAWTGEVEQYF
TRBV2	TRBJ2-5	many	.	TGTGCCAGCAGTGGAGGTAGCGGACACGAGACCCAGTACTTC	CASSGGSGHETQYF
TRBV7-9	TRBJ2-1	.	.	TGTGCCAGCAGGTGGGGCAGTTCCGGGGGCAATGAGCAGTTCTTC	CASRWGSSGGNEQFF
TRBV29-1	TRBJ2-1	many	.	TGCAGCGTTGAAGATCACCCAGGGTCGGGTGAGCAGTTCTTC	CSVEDHPGSGEQFF
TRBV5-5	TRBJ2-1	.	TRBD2	TGTGCCAGCAGCTTGGAGGTAGCGGGAGTTGCTGAGCAGTTCTTC	CASSLEVAGVAEQFF
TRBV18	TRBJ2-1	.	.	TGTGCCAGCTCAAGACAACTCAGCTCCTACAATGAGCAGTTCTTC	CASSRQLSSYNEQFF
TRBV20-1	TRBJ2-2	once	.	TGCAGTGCTAGAGACCCCAGGGCGGGCGGGGAGCTGTTCTTT	CSARDPRAGGELFF
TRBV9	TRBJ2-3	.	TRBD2	TGTGCCAGCAGCGTAGAAGCGGGGGGCCACACAGATACGCAGTATTTT	CASSVEAGGHTDTQYF
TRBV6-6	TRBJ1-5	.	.	TGTGCCAGCAGTTATTGGGGGGCTTATAGCAATCAGCCCCAGCATTTT	CASSYWGAYSNQPQHF
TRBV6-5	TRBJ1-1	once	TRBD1	TGTGCCAGCAGTTACAGACAGGGGTGGAACACTGAAGCTTTCTTT	CASSYRQGWNTEAFF
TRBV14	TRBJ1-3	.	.	TGTGCCAGCAGCCAAGAAAGGGACTATGGCTACACCATATATTTT	CASSQERDYGYTIYF
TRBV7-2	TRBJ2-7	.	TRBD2	TGTGCCATCAGTGACCCGGTCGGGGGGGTCTACGAGCAGTACTTC	CAISDPVGGVYEQYF
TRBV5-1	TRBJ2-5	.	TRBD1	TGCGCCAGCAGGCGACAGGGACAAGAGACCCAGTACTTC	CASRRQGQETQYF
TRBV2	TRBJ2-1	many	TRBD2	TGTGCCAGCAGCGGTTCCACCGGGACTAGCGGGAGTTTTAATGAGCAGTTCTTC	CASSGSTGTSGSFNEQFF
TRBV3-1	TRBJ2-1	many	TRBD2	TGTGCCAGCAGCCAAGGAGAGGCGGGGGGCCTCAATGAGCAGTTCTTC	CASSQGEAGGLNEQFF
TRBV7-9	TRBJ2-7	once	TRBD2	TGTGCCAGCAGAATAGTCAATAGCGGGAGGGCCCCAAGCTACGAGCAGTACTTC	CASRIVNSGRAPSYEQYF
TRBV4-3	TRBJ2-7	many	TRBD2	TGCGCCAGCAGCCAAGACTGGCGGGGGGCGAGCGAGCAGTACTTC	CASSQDWRGASEQYF
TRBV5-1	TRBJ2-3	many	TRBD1	TGCGCCAGCAGCTTGGATGGGACAGGGCCAAGCACAGATACGCAGTATTTT	CASSLDGTGPSTDTQYF
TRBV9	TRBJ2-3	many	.	TGTGCCAGCAGCGTGGGACTGGTTGGCACAGATACGCAGTATTTT	CASSVGLVGTDTQYF
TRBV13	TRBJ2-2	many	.	TGTGCCAGCAGGTCCCCATCCCAGGGGGGCGCGAACACCGGGGAGCTGTTTTTT	CASRSPSQGGANTGELFF
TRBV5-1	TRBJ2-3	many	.	TGCGCCAGCAGCTTGGCGGGCAGGCTCGGCACAGATACGCAGTATTTT	CASSLAGRLGTDTQYF
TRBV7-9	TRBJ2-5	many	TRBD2	TGTGCCAGCAGCTCGCGGGGGTTCCAAGAGACCCAGTACTTC	CASSSRGFQETQYF
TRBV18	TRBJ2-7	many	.	TGTGCCAGCTCACCGCCGACAGGTGGCTACGAGCAGTACTTC	CASSPPTGGYEQYF
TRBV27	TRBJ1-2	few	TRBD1	TGTGCCAGCAGTTTTGGAGGGGGCCACTATGGCTACACCTTC	CASSFGGGHYGYTF
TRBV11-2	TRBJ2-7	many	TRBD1	TGTGCCAGCAGCTCTCGGACAGGTTTTACCTACGAGCAGTACTTC	CASSSRTGFTYEQYF
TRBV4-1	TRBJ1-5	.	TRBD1	TGCGCCAGCAGCCAAGATGTACGGGGACAGGCAGGGCAGCCCCAGCATTTT	CASSQDVRGQAGQPQHF
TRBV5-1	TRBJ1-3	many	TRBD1	TGCGCCAGCAGCTTACAGGGGGTCGGAAACACCATATATTTT	CASSLQGVGNTIYF
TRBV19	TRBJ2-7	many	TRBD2	TGTGCCAGTAGTATGGGAGCGGGAGTAGCCGAGCAGTACTTC	CASSMGAGVAEQYF
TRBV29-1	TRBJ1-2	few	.	TGCAGCGTTGTTCCGACAGAGGAGGGCTACACCTTC	CSVVPTEEGYTF
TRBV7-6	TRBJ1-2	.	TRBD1	TGTGCCAGCAGCTTAGGGGCAGGGGGATTCTATGGCTACCCCTTC	CASSLGAGGFYGYPF
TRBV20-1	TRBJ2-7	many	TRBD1	TGCAGTGCTATTCGGTCGGGACAGGGAGTCGGGTACGAGCAGTACTTC	CSAIRSGQGVGYEQYF
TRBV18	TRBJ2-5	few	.	TGTGCCAGCTCAGGGGACCAAGAGACCCAGTACTTC	CASSGDQETQYF
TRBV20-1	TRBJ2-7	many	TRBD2	TGCAGTGCTGGGACTAGCGGGCCTAGGGGCGTCTACGAGCAGTACTTC	CSAGTSGPRGVYEQYF
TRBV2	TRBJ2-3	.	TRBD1	TGTGCCAGCGCCAGTCGGACAGGGACCACAGATACGCAGTATTTT	CASASRTGTTDTQYF
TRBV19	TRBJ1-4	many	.	TGTGCCAGTACCCCAATGGGAGGGTTTGGTGAAAAACTGTTTTTT	CASTPMGGFGEKLFF
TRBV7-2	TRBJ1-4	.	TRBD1	TGTGCCAGCAGGCTTTCTAGCGGGGACAGGGGAACTAATGAAAAACTGTTTTTT	CASRLSSGDRGTNEKLFF
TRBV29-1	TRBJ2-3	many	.	TGCAGCGTTCTAGCTATGCAGTCAGATACGCAGTATTTT	CSVLAMQSDTQYF
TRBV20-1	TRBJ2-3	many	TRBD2	TGCAGTGCTAGGGGGACTTGGACTAGCGGGCACCGCCCAGATACGCAGTATTTT	CSARGTWTSGHRPDTQYF
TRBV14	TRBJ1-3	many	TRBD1	TGTGCCAGCAGCCATAGACAGGGGACGGGAAACACCATATATTTT	CASSHRQGTGNTIYF
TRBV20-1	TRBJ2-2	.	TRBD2	TGCAGTGCTCGGACTAGCGGGAGGAACACCGGGGAGCTGTTTTTT	CSARTSGRNTGELFF
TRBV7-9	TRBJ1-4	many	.	TGTGCCAGCAGGGTGCTGTCAACTAATGAAAAACTGTTTTTT	CASRVLSTNEKLFF